The next 8 T cell receptor beta chains were all read from a single sample in a study of T cells in localized non-small cell lung cancer. The table came from immunoSEQ multiplex PCR; TCRdb's copy has only in-frame clones and leaves some out. Of over 45,000 clones listed, 70% to 85% are singletons. Sequencing was performed on peripheral blood, taken before any cancer treatment. These receptors came from a man aged 35 to 69 with stage I squamous cell lung carcinoma.

The V call is TRBV15, the J call TRBJ1-2, with 9 nucleotides matching TRBD1. From germline, CDR1 is LNHNV and CDR2 YYDKDF (reference sequence). V lost 7 bases to trimming and J lost 2 bases; unmatched junction nucleotides: 5. The CDR3 length is 14 residues. The CDR3, as DNA: TGTGCCACCACCAGGGACAGGGCAAACTATGGCTACACCTTC. Its protein product is CATTRDRANYGYTF.

There are a few counts of this clone. CDR3 in amino acids: CASSYGQSYYGYTF. CDR3 DNA sequence: TGTGCCAGCAGTTATGGTCAGTCATACTATGGCTACACCTTC. The chain combines TRBV6-6 with TRBJ1-2; no reliable D call. The CDR3 runs 14 residues. Germline assignment: CDR1 MNHNY and CDR2 SVGAGI (reference sequence). V lost 3 bases, J lost 3 bases, and 11 bases lay in between.

The chain couples TRBV5-4 to TRBJ1-5, with unresolved D. Germline loops: CDR1 SGHNT, CDR2 YYREEE (reference sequence). The CDR3 runs 15 residues. The V end lost 0 bases, the J end lost 2 bases, and 9 bases lay between the germline ends. CDR3 in amino acids: CASSLAEGGNQPQHF. CDR3 DNA: TGTGCCAGCAGCTTGGCCGAAGGAGGCAATCAGCCCCAGCATTTT.

A few counts support this clone. The chain has TRBV25-1 and TRBJ1-4, with TRBD1 matching 9 bases. The trim removed 6 bases at V and 5 bases at J, leaving 7 bases unmatched. The CDR3 is 15 amino acids. The V gene's germline CDR1 is MGHDK and CDR2 SYGVNS. This CDR3 reads CASSTGGSENEKLFF. The CDR3 DNA is TGTGCCAGCAGCACAGGGGGCTCCGAAAATGAAAAACTGTTTTTT.

J is TRBJ1-4 and V is TRBV4-2; a possible D gene is TRBD1 (5 bases). V lost 0 bases to trimming and J lost 3 bases, with 14 bases between them. Germline values: CDR1 LGHNA, CDR2 YNFKEQ. This CDR3 is built from 17 residues. The CDR3 coding sequence is TGTGCCAGCAGCCAAGATCTACGGGGACGGCCTAATGAAAAACTGTTTTTT. This encodes CASSQDLRGRPNEKLFF.

This chain uses TRBV7-9 with TRBJ2-3, with a tentative D call TRBD2 (5 bases). The V end was cut by 3 bases, the J end by 4 bases, with 11 bases between. The germline V gene encodes CDR1 SEHNR and CDR2 FQNEAQ (reference sequence). The CDR3 loop spans 14 amino acids. CDR3 bases: TGTGCCAGCAGCTTTTCCAGTAGCGCAGATACGCAGTATTTT. Protein sequence: CASSFSSSADTQYF.

This sequence joins TRBV6-5 and TRBJ1-1, with D perhaps TRBD1 (6 bases). V lost 8 bases to trimming and J lost 6 bases, with 13 bases between them. Germline values: CDR1 MNHEY, CDR2 SVGAGI. CDR3 length: 12 amino acids. The chain's CDR3 is CASLRGWSEAFF. The CDR3 bases are TGTGCCAGCCTCAGGGGTTGGTCTGAAGCTTTCTTT.

This rearrangement joins TRBV5-3 to TRBJ2-7, with D perhaps matching TRBD1 (5 bases). TRBV5-3 is noted as an ORF with a role that remains uncertain. V shed 1 base and J shed 3 bases, with 8 bases lying between them. The CDR3 is 13 residues long. CDR3 residues: CARSLSRVYEQYF. CDR3 nucleotides: TGTGCCAGAAGCTTGAGCAGGGTCTACGAGCAGTACTTC.